The rows below give T cell receptor beta chains drawn from one sample of a study of CD4 and CD8 cells across lung adenocarcinoma regions. TCRdb ran MiXCR on the PCR reads and lists one entry per CDR3 protein. The data show tens of thousands of distinct CDR3 sequences, around half seen once. The sample consisted of CD8+ T cells from the center of a lung tumor. The receptors were sampled from a male donor with lung adenocarcinoma. The CD4 and CD8 labels of this study may be unreliable. The CDR3 runs from the conserved cysteine through the conserved F or W. Fields, in order: J gene, clone size, V gene, D gene, CDR3 protein, CDR3 DNA. A D gene is named only where the DNA matches it firmly. The size of a clone is reported for some rows only, either as once, few or many, or as a class for expanded clones.

TRBJ2-3,NA,TRBV6-1,TRBD2,CASSEPAGVVGGEQYF,TGTGCCAGCAGTGAACCGGCGGGAGTGGTGGGGGGTGAGCAGTATTTT
TRBJ1-1,NA,TRBV9,NA,CASSGTAFGGTEAFF,TGTGCCAGCAGCGGGACAGCTTTTGGTGGCACTGAAGCTTTCTTT
TRBJ1-3,few,TRBV6-5,NA,CASSYRQPSSGNTIYF,TGTGCCAGCAGTTATAGACAGCCGAGCTCTGGAAACACCATATATTTT
TRBJ2-5,NA,TRBV6-1,TRBD2,CAGREGGDQKTQYF,TGTGCGGGCAGGGAGGGCGGAGACCAAAAGACCCAGTACTTC
TRBJ2-1,many,TRBV10-3,TRBD2,CAISESGLGPEQFF,TGTGCCATCAGTGAGTCGGGACTAGGTCCTGAGCAGTTCTTC
TRBJ2-3,NA,TRBV6-1,NA,CASTAADTQYF,TGTGCCAGCACCGCAGCAGACACTCAGTATTTT
TRBJ2-3,NA,TRBV10-1,TRBD2,CGSWGLLAGGMQYF,TGCGGCAGCTGGGGGCTGCTAGCGGGAGGCATGCAGTACTTT
TRBJ2-3,NA,TRBV6-1,NA,CASSKVGRAPEPQYF,TGTGCCAGCTCCAAAGTCGGACGAGCGCCAGAGCCGCAGTATTTC
TRBJ2-3,NA,TRBV10-2,TRBD2,CASSEQGLAAEDTQYF,TGCGCCAGCAGTGAACAGGGACTAGCAGCCGAAGACACGCAGTACTTT
TRBJ2-1,NA,TRBV6-1,NA,CASSETWAGGTDKQFF,TGTGCCAGCAGTGAAACGTGGGCTGGCGGGACCGATAAGCAGTTCTTC
TRBJ2-5,NA,TRBV27,TRBD2,CASNRRAGGRSGQYF,TGTGCCAGCAACCGAAGAGCGGGAGGCCGTTCGGGGCAGTACTTC
TRBJ2-2,once,TRBV10-1,TRBD2,CASSERASGNRELFF,TGCGCCAGCAGTGAGCGGGCTAGCGGTAACAGGGAGCTGTTTTTT
TRBJ1-2,few,TRBV3-1,NA,CASSQGPPDGYTF,TGTGCCAGCAGCCAAGGACCCCCTGATGGCTACACCTTC
TRBJ2-7,NA,TRBV10-3,NA,CAIGDTETQYF,TGTGCCATCGGAGACACAGAGACGCAGTACTTC
TRBJ2-6,NA,TRBV6-5,TRBD2,CASSWTSGSGGANAQSF,TGTGCCAGCAGTTGGACTAGCGGGAGCGGGGGGGCCAACGCGCAGTCTTTC
TRBJ1-2,many,TRBV6-1,TRBD1,CASSWTGGSRGYTF,TGTGCCAGCAGCTGGACAGGGGGCAGTAGGGGCTACACCTTC
TRBJ2-5,many,TRBV11-1,NA,CASRKSGGGKTQYF,TGTGCCAGCAGAAAGTCGGGGGGCGGAAAGACCCAGTACTTC
TRBJ2-7,NA,TRBV6-1,TRBD2,CAGSGGLEEDTQYF,TGTGCGGGCAGCGGGGGCCTGGAGGAAGATACGCAGTACTTC
TRBJ2-2,NA,TRBV10-2,TRBD2,CASKLAGGLVTGELFF,TGCGCCAGCAAACTAGCGGGGGGGCTCGTCACCGGGGAGCTGTTTTTT
TRBJ1-2,many,TRBV28,NA,CASSSTGELYGYTF,TGTGCCAGCAGCTCCACAGGTGAACTCTATGGCTACACCTTC
TRBJ2-3,few,TRBV6-1,NA,CASRGAGAGVGDTQYF,TGTGCCAGCAGGGGGGCCGGGGCAGGGGTTGGGGATACGCAGTATTTC
TRBJ2-1,NA,TRBV27,NA,CASSQTGRGNEQFF,TGTGCCAGCAGTCAGACAGGGAGGGGGAATGAGCAGTTCTTC
TRBJ2-1,NA,TRBV4-2,NA,CASSQDWLGGGNNEQFF,TGTGCCAGCAGCCAAGATTGGTTGGGTGGGGGCAACAATGAGCAGTTCTTC
TRBJ1-1,few,TRBV6-1,TRBD1,CASSVIPGQGGTEAFF,TGTGCCAGCAGTGTCATACCGGGACAGGGCGGCACTGAAGCTTTCTTT
TRBJ2-3,NA,TRBV10-3,TRBD1,CAGSGGTDPDTQYF,TGTGCGGGGTCAGGGGGCACTGACCCAGATACGCAGTATTTC
TRBJ1-1,NA,TRBV30,NA,CAWSVWDMNTEAFF,TGTGCCTGGAGTGTCTGGGACATGAACACTGAAGCTTTCTTT
TRBJ2-1,few,TRBV10-2,TRBD1,CAIRTGADNEQFF,TGCGCCATCAGGACAGGGGCGGACAATGAGCAGTTCTTC
TRBJ2-1,NA,TRBV10-3,TRBD2,CAISESREGPNEQFF,TGTGCCATCAGTGAGTCGAGGGAGGGCCCTAATGAGCAGTTCTTC
TRBJ2-3,NA,TRBV12-3/TRBV12-4,NA,CASGFPGGQGPDTQYF,TGTGCCAGCGGGTTCCCGGGGGGTCAGGGGCCAGATACGCAGTATTTT